Below, one TCR beta chain is given with its context. This sample is part of a study of T cell changes during pregnancy in multiple sclerosis. Profiled with immunoSEQ multiplex PCR; TCRdb holds only in-frame clones, not every one. The table lists just under 80,000 clones, around 93% of them singletons. The TCR sequence derives from a female donor in good health, enrolled as a control in a pregnancy study. Source: peripheral blood, taken in the second trimester of pregnancy.

The CDR3 here is CASSPTGTRLSTDTQYF. The CDR3, as DNA: TGTGCCAGCAGCCCAACCGGGACACGCCTCAGCACAGATACGCAGTATTTT. The J gene is TRBJ2-3, the V gene TRBV7-8; D may be TRBD1 (6 bases). Trimming took off 5 bases at V and 0 bases at J, with 18 bases between the two ends. Germline CDR1 reads SGHVS; CDR2 reads FQNEAQ. CDR3 length equals 17 residues.